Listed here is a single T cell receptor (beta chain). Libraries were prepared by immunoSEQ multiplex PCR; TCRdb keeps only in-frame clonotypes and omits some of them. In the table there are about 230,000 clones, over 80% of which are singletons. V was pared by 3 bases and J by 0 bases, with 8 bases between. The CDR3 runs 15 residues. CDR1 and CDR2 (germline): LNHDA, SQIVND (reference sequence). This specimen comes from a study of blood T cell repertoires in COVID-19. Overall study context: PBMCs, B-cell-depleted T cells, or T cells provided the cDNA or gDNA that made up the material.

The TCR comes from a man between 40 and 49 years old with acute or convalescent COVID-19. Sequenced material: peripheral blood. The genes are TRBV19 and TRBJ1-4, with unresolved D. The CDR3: CASSIQVATNEKLFF. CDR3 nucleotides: TGTGCCAGTAGTATTCAGGTGGCAACTAATGAAAAACTGTTTTTT.